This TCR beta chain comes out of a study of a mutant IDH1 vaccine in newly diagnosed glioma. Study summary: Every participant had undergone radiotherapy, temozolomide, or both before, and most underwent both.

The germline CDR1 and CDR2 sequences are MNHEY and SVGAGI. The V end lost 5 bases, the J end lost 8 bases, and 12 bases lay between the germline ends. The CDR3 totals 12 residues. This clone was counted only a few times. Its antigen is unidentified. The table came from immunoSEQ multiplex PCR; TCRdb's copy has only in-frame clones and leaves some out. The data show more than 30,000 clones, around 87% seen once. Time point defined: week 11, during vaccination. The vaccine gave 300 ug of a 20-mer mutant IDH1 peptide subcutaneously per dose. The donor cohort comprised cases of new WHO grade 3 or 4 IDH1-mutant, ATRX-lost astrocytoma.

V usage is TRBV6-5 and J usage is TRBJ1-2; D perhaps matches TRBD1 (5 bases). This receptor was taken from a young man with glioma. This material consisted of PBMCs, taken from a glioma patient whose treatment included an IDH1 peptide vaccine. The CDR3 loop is CASSQGSGGYTF. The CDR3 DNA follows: TGTGCCAGCAGTCAGGGCTCAGGAGGCTACACCTTC.